The 32 T cell receptor beta chains presented below share a single source sample, sequenced in a study of shared clonotypes between healthy human individuals. Here immunoSEQ multiplex PCR was the method, and the copy in TCRdb shows in-frame clones only, minus some. The table has some 1,100,000 clones, around 78% seen once. Sequences were obtained from memory CD4+ T cells from PBMCs. Indicated subset: CD45RA-negative fraction. Receptors were obtained from a man aged 18-30 years in good health. Some clones in this sample may be carry-over from other donors' samples.

This CDR3 is CASSYIQNTEAFF. The CDR3 DNA reads as TGTGCCAGCAGTTACATACAGAACACTGAAGCTTTCTTT. This chain links TRBV6-5 with TRBJ1-1; D call uncertain. Germline V lookup: CDR1 MNHEY, CDR2 SVGAGI. The V end lost 2 bases, the J end lost 1 base, and 5 bases lay between the germline ends. The CDR3 covers 13 residues.

The rearrangement joins TRBV5-1 to TRBJ2-7; D call uncertain. The length of the CDR3 is 15 residues. The germline V gene encodes CDR1 SGHRS and CDR2 YFSETQ. Trimming removed 4 bases at V and 7 bases at J, with 21 bases between. CDR3 coding DNA: TGCGCCAGCAGCCCTAACGCGGATACTTTTCGTGAGCAGTACTTC. Translation gives CASSPNADTFREQYF.

The chain joins TRBV28 to TRBJ2-3; 7 nucleotides align to TRBD1. The CDR3 is made up of 17 amino acids. With V trimmed by 4 bases and J by 0 bases, 10 bases remained unmatched. CDR1 is MDHEN, CDR2 SYDVKM, per germline. For the CDR3, the DNA is TGTGCCAGCAGTTCACCGGGGACAGTTTCTAGCACAGATACGCAGTATTTT. Translating gives CASSSPGTVSSTDTQYF.

The chain carries TRBV5-1 and TRBJ2-1; 8 positions match TRBD2. Germline CDR1 reads SGHRS; CDR2 reads YFSETQ. The CDR3 runs to 16 residues. With V trimmed by 0 bases and J by 7 bases, 9 bases remained unmatched. The CDR3 coding sequence is TGCGCCAGCAGCTTGGTCGGGGTAGCGGGAATGAATGAGCAGTTCTTC. Translating it yields CASSLVGVAGMNEQFF.

J is TRBJ2-2 and V is TRBV7-9; 7 positions match TRBD2. V lost 7 bases, J lost 0 bases, and 5 bases stayed unmatched. CDR1 SEHNR and CDR2 FQNEAQ come from the germline V gene (reference sequence). The length of the CDR3 is 15 residues. CDR3 coding DNA: TGTGCCAGCAATCCGGCGGGGGCGAACACCGGGGAGCTGTTTTTT. Translation: CASNPAGANTGELFF.

This chain connects TRBV6-1 to TRBJ2-7; unclear D gene. V was pared by 8 bases and J by 3 bases, with 14 bases between. CDR3 length equals 13 residues. Germline CDR1 is MNHNS and CDR2 is SASEGT. The CDR3 DNA sequence: TGTGCCAGCTATTCCCGTACGTTCTACGAGCAGTACTTC. This translates into CASYSRTFYEQYF.

The chain recombines TRBV5-1 with TRBJ1-4; 9 bases fit TRBD1. Germline loops: CDR1 SGHRS, CDR2 YFSETQ. V dropped 4 bases and J dropped 7; count of bases not matched to a gene: 11. This CDR3 has 16 amino acids. CDR3 protein: CASSPSSGTGSEKLFF. The CDR3 DNA follows: TGCGCCAGCAGCCCCTCTTCCGGGACAGGGTCTGAAAAACTGTTTTTT.

The chain has TRBV9 and TRBJ1-5; D is perhaps TRBD1 (5 bases). With 3 bases removed from V and 4 bases from J, the gap between germline ends came to 11 bases. The CDR3 covers 14 residues. Germline CDR1 is SGDLS and CDR2 is YYNGEE. CDR3 coding DNA: TGTGCCAGCAGCGCCCCCTACAGGAATCAGCCCCAGCATTTT. Translating it yields CASSAPYRNQPQHF.

This chain connects TRBV19 to TRBJ1-1, with D tentatively TRBD1 (5 bases). Germline V CDR1 and CDR2: LNHDA, SQIVND (reference sequence). The CDR3 covers 15 residues. V was trimmed by 9 bases and J by 4 bases, leaving 21 bases between them. The CDR3 protein is CASQMTGGAGTEAFF. The CDR3 DNA sequence: TGTGCCAGCCAAATGACGGGAGGGGCAGGCACTGAAGCTTTCTTT.

The V gene is TRBV30, the J gene TRBJ2-5; TRBD2 is a possible D gene (6 bases). Trimming stripped 3 bases from V and 4 bases from J, with 15 bases between. The length of the CDR3 is 14 residues. Germline V lookup: CDR1 GTSNPN, CDR2 SVGIG (reference sequence). The CDR3 region has the DNA TGTGCCTGGAGGGGACCGGGGCGGGGAGAGACCCAGTACTTC. Encoded protein: CAWRGPGRGETQYF.

The chain links TRBV6-1 to TRBJ1-4, with a weak D call TRBD1 (6 bases). CDR1 is MNHNS and CDR2 is SASEGT in the germline V gene. CDR3 length: 15 amino acids. Deletions cut 4 bases from V and 0 bases from J, with 9 bases between. CDR3 sequence: CASSAGEATNEKLFF. The CDR3 coding sequence is TGTGCCAGCAGTGCAGGGGAGGCAACTAATGAAAAACTGTTTTTT.

The CDR3 loop reads CASSPLPGQGRFIDEQFF. CDR3 nucleotides: TGTGCCAGCAGCCCTCTCCCGGGACAGGGGCGCTTTATCGATGAGCAGTTCTTC. V gene TRBV28 combines with J gene TRBJ2-1; 10 bases are a match to TRBD1. The germline V gene has CDR1 MDHEN and CDR2 SYDVKM. V lost 6 bases, J lost 8 bases, and 19 bases stayed unmatched. The CDR3 is 18 amino acids.

V and J are TRBV7-8 and TRBJ1-6, with D possibly TRBD1 on 6 matching bases. This CDR3 contains 16 residues. Trimming took off 5 bases at V and 9 bases at J, with 20 bases between the two ends. The germline V gene has CDR1 SGHVS and CDR2 FQNEAQ. DNA of the CDR3: TGTGCCAGCAGCCTACCGGGGGGCGCGAGGGGTTCACCCCTCCACTTT. As protein: CASSLPGGARGSPLHF. The full variable domain, in which reference TRBV7-8 and TRBJ1-6 provide the parts outside the CDR3, is GAGVSQSPRYKVAKRGQDVALRCDPISGHVSLFWYQQALGQGPEFLTYFQNEAQLDKSGLPSDRFFAERPEGSVSTLKIQRTQQEDSAVYLCASSLPGGARGSPLHFGNGTRLTVT.

The chain links TRBV29-1 to TRBJ2-1; TRBD2 matches at 9 bases. The CDR3 runs to 15 residues. CDR1 and CDR2 (germline): SQVTM, ANQGSEA. V trimming: 8 bases; J trimming: 7 bases; junction bases outside the gene matches: 15. The CDR3 loop reads CSSTPGGRGANEQFF. The DNA for the CDR3 is TGCAGCTCAACCCCGGGCGGGAGGGGGGCGAATGAGCAGTTCTTC.

The chain uses TRBV18 and TRBJ2-4, with unresolved D. Germline V gene sequence: CDR1 KGHSH, CDR2 LQKENI. The CDR3 has 16 residues. Trimming removed 1 base at V and 0 bases at J, with 10 bases between. Here the CDR3 reads CASSPQQKLAKNIQYF. CDR3 coding DNA: TGTGCCAGCTCACCACAACAGAAACTAGCCAAAAACATTCAGTACTTC.

The CDR3 loop is CAISPSGNTIYF. The CDR3 bases are TGTGCCATCAGCCCCTCTGGAAACACCATATATTTT. V usage is TRBV10-3 and J usage is TRBJ1-3; D call uncertain. The CDR3 spans 12 residues. In germline, CDR1 is ENHRY, CDR2 SYGVKD. V was shortened by 6 bases and J by 0 bases, with 3 bases between the two germline ends.

The genes are TRBV7-2 and TRBJ1-2; TRBD1 is a possible D gene (5 bases). The CDR3 runs to 13 residues. CDR1 SGHTA and CDR2 FQGNSA come from the germline V gene. With 7 bases removed from V and 1 base from J, the gap between germline ends came to 10 bases. CDR3 amino acids: CASKGRDNYGYTF. DNA of the CDR3: TGTGCCAGCAAAGGCAGGGATAACTATGGCTACACCTTC. Full variable domain (rest looked up from reference TRBV7-2 and TRBJ1-2): GAGVSQSPSNKVTEKGKDVELRCDPISGHTALYWYRQSLGQGLEFLIYFQGNSAPDKSGLPSDRFSAERTGGSVSTLTIQRTQQEDSAVYLCASKGRDNYGYTFGSGTRLTVV.

The chain has TRBV25-1 and TRBJ2-7; D remains ambiguous. The CDR3 has 12 residues. V lost 2 bases and J lost 2, with 4 bases in between. The germline CDR1 and CDR2 sequences are MGHDK and SYGVNS. The CDR3 protein is CASSEDPYEQYF. The CDR3 coding sequence is TGTGCCAGCAGTGAAGACCCCTACGAGCAGTACTTC.

Concerning this clone: Other DNA sequences in the same sample also yield this CDR3. The gene calls are TRBV6-5 and TRBJ1-1; D perhaps matches TRBD1 (5 bases). Germline lookup yields CDR1 MNHEY and CDR2 SVGAGI. CDR3 length: 15 residues. V was pared by 2 bases and J by 0 bases, with 10 bases between. CDR3 DNA sequence: TGTGCCAGCAGTTACGGCAGGGCTATGAACACTGAAGCTTTCTTT. It translates to CASSYGRAMNTEAFF.

V usage is TRBV28 and J usage is TRBJ1-5; 11 bases are a match to TRBD1. With V trimmed by 5 bases and J by 3 bases, 3 bases remained unmatched. Germline CDR1 MDHEN, CDR2 SYDVKM. The CDR3 loop spans 15 amino acids. The CDR3 nucleotides read TGTGCCAGCAGTGGGACAGGGGGAAACAATCAGCCCCAGCATTTT. Translation: CASSGTGGNNQPQHF.

This clone was found many times. The V gene is TRBV5-1, the J gene TRBJ1-2; 7 nucleotides align to TRBD1. The CDR3 extends over 16 amino acids. V shed 1 base and J 6 bases; nucleotides not matched to a gene: 12. Germline assignment: CDR1 SGHRS and CDR2 YFSETQ. CDR3 sequence (DNA): TGCGCCAGCAGCTTGACGTCGACAGGGCAAATGAATGGCTACACCTTC. Residues: CASSLTSTGQMNGYTF.

The chain couples TRBV6-1 to TRBJ2-5; no reliable D call. Looked up from germline, CDR1 is MNHNS and CDR2 is SASEGT. Trimming removed 4 bases at V and 5 bases at J, with 11 bases between. This CDR3 comprises 13 residues. The CDR3 nucleotides read TGTGCCAGCAGTGTTGGGTTAGTGGAGACCCAGTACTTC. It specifies CASSVGLVETQYF.

The chain links TRBV30 to TRBJ2-7; no clear D. The V end lost 4 bases, the J end lost 2 bases, and 12 bases lay between the germline ends. This CDR3 contains 13 residues. Germline loops: CDR1 GTSNPN, CDR2 SVGIG (reference sequence). CDR3: CAWTQRRAYEQYF. CDR3 DNA: TGTGCCTGGACCCAGCGTAGGGCCTACGAGCAGTACTTC.

V usage is TRBV5-1 and J usage is TRBJ1-1, with 7 bases aligning to TRBD1. Germline values: CDR1 SGHRS, CDR2 YFSETQ. CDR3 length: 13 residues. J gave up 4 bases and V 4 bases, and 4 bases lay outside the gene matches. The CDR3 nucleotides are TGCGCCAGCAGCCTCACAGGGGCCACTGAAGCTTTCTTT. Translation: CASSLTGATEAFF.

The chain has TRBV6-1 and TRBJ2-7, with 11 bases lining up with TRBD2. The germline gives CDR1 MNHNS, CDR2 SASEGT. This CDR3 contains 15 residues. V lost 1 base and J lost 1; bases outside the gene matches: 0. The CDR3, as DNA: TGTGCCAGCAGTGAAGGGACTAGCGGGTCCTACGAGCAGTACTTC. It specifies CASSEGTSGSYEQYF.

The rearrangement uses TRBV27 and TRBJ1-1; D gene unclear. The CDR3 totals 14 residues. Trimming stripped 3 bases from V and 1 base from J, with 9 bases between. CDR1 MNHEY and CDR2 SMNVEV come from the germline V gene (reference sequence). CDR3 amino acids: CASSLSRRNTEAFF. CDR3 in DNA: TGTGCCAGCAGTTTGTCACGTCGGAACACTGAAGCTTTCTTT.

In its sample, this clone was seen once. V and J are TRBV7-9 and TRBJ2-7, with 11 bases identical to TRBD2. V lost 4 bases to trimming and J lost 4 bases; unmatched junction nucleotides: 9. CDR3 length: 16 amino acids. CDR1 and CDR2 (germline): SEHNR, FQNEAQ (reference sequence). The CDR3 spells CASSSGSGRVGYEQYF. The CDR3, as DNA: TGTGCCAGCAGCTCCGGTAGCGGGAGGGTTGGGTACGAGCAGTACTTC.

The chain uses TRBV2 and TRBJ1-1; a weak D match, TRBD1 (6 bases). V shed 8 bases and J shed 4 bases, with 17 bases lying between them. CDR3 length: 14 amino acids. Germline values: CDR1 SNHLY, CDR2 FYNNEI. This chain's CDR3 is CASRRAGVPTEAFF. The DNA for the CDR3 is TGTGCCAGCCGGAGGGCAGGGGTCCCCACTGAAGCTTTCTTT. Using reference TRBV2 and TRBJ1-1 for the parts outside the CDR3, the full variable domain is EPEVTQTPSHQVTQMGQEVILRCVPISNHLYFYWYRQILGQKVEFLVSFYNNEISEKSEIFDDQFSVERPDGSNFTLKIRSTKLEDSAMYFCASRRAGVPTEAFFGQGTRLTVV.

The genes are TRBV4-3 and TRBJ2-5; 7 nucleotides match TRBD2. The CDR3 length is 15 residues. After removal of 4 bases from V and 0 bases from J, the junction contained 5 bases not matched to a gene. CDR1 and CDR2 from the germline V gene are LGHNA and YSLEER. The CDR3 DNA follows: TGCGCCAGCAGCCCGGGGGGAGCCCACCAAGAGACCCAGTACTTC. Encoded protein: CASSPGGAHQETQYF.

The chain employs TRBV19 and TRBJ2-1; 12 positions agree with TRBD2. Germline V lookup: CDR1 LNHDA, CDR2 SQIVND (reference sequence). Trimming took 1 base from V and 9 from J; bases not matched to a gene: 4. The CDR3 extends over 15 amino acids. The CDR3 coding sequence is TGTGCCAGTAGTATAGTGACTAGCGGGAGTGGTGAGCAGTTCTTC. Its protein is CASSIVTSGSGEQFF.

The V gene is TRBV2, the J gene TRBJ2-2; TRBD1 might be the D (5 bases). The germline V gene has CDR1 SNHLY and CDR2 FYNNEI. The CDR3 has 13 amino acids. Trimming removed 6 bases from V and 3 bases from J, with 8 bases in between. CDR3 sequence (DNA): TGTGCCAGCAGGCAGGGTCACACCGGGGAGCTGTTTTTT. It translates to CASRQGHTGELFF.

About this clone: Other nucleotide sequences from this sample produce the same CDR3. The rearrangement links TRBV5-4 to TRBJ2-1; D not certain. The CDR3 is 14 amino acids. V lost 5 bases and J 0 bases, leaving 9 bases between the germline ends. In germline, CDR1 is SGHNT, CDR2 YYREEE (reference sequence). The CDR3 DNA follows: TGTGCCAGCAGTTTTACCAGCTCCTACAATGAGCAGTTCTTC. This sequence encodes CASSFTSSYNEQFF.